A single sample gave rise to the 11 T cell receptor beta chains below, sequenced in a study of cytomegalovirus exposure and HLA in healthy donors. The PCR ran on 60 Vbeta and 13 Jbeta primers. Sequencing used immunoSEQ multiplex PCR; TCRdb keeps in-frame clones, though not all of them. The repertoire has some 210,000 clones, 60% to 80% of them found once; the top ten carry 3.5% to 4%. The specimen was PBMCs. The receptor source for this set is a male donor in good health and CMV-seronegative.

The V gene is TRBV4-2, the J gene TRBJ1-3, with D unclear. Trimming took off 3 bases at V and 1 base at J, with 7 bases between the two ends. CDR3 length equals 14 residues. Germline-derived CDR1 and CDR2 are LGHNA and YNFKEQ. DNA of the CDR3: TGTGCCAGCAGCCAGGACTCTTCTGGAAACACCATATATTTT. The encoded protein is CASSQDSSGNTIYF.

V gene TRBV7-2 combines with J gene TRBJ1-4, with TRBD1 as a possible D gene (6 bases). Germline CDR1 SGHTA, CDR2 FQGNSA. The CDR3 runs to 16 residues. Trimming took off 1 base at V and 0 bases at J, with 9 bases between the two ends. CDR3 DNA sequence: TGTGCCAGCAGCTTAGGTGCAGGGGCAACTAATGAAAAACTGTTTTTT. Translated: CASSLGAGATNEKLFF.

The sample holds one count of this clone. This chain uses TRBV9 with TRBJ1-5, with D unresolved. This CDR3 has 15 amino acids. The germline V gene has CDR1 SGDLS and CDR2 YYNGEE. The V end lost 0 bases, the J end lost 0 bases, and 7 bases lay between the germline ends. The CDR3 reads CASSVGGNSNQPQHF. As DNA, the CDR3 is TGTGCCAGCAGCGTAGGCGGAAATAGCAATCAGCCCCAGCATTTT. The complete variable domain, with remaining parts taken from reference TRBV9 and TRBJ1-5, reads DSGVTQTPKHLITATGQRVTLRCSPRSGDLSVYWYQQSLDQGLQFLIQYYNGEERAKGNILERFSAQQFPDLHSELNLSSLELGDSALYFCASSVGGNSNQPQHFGDGTRLSIL.

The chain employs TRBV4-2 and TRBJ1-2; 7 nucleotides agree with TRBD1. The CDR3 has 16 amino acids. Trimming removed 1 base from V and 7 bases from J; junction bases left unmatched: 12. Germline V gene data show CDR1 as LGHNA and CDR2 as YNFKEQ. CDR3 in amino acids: CASSQGGTAGVSGYTF. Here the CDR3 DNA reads TGTGCCAGCAGCCAAGGGGGGACAGCGGGGGTATCTGGCTACACCTTC.

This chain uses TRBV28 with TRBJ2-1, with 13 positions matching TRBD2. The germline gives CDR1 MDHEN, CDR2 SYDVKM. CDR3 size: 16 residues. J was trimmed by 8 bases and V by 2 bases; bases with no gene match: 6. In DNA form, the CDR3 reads TGTGCCAGCAGTTTACTGGGGACTAGCGGGAACGATGAGCAGTTCTTC. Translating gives CASSLLGTSGNDEQFF.

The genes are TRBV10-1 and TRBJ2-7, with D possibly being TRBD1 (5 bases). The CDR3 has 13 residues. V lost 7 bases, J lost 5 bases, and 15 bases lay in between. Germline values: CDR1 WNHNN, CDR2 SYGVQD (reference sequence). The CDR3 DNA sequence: TGCGCCAGCACCCCTTCCTGGGGCCACGAGCAGTACTTC. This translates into CASTPSWGHEQYF.

This CDR3 is CASSEALGKTGVLGYTF. DNA of the CDR3: TGTGCCAGCAGTGAAGCGCTCGGGAAAACAGGGGTTTTGGGCTACACCTTC. The gene calls are TRBV6-1 and TRBJ1-2, with 7 bases that match TRBD1. J was trimmed by 8 bases and V by 0 bases; bases with no gene match: 15. This CDR3 spans 17 amino acids. CDR1 and CDR2 from the germline V gene are MNHNS and SASEGT.

The CDR3 DNA is TGTGCCAGCAGACGAGGCCAGGAGGTTGCCAATGAGCAGTTCTTC. Its protein is CASRRGQEVANEQFF. The gene calls are TRBV6-1 and TRBJ2-1; D possibly corresponds to TRBD2 (5 bases). The ends were cut back, 6 bases at V and 6 bases at J, with 18 bases in the middle. Germline values: CDR1 MNHNS, CDR2 SASEGT. This CDR3 comprises 15 residues.

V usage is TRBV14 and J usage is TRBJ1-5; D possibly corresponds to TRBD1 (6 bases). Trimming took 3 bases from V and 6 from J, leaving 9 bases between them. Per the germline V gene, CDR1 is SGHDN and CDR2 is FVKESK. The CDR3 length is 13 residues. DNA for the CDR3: TGTGCCAGCAGCCAGACAGGTACTCAGCCCCAGCATTTT. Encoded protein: CASSQTGTQPQHF. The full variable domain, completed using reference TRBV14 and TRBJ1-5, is EAGVTQFPSHSVIEKGQTVTLRCDPISGHDNLYWYRRVMGKEIKFLLHFVKESKQDESGMPNNRFLAERTGGTYSTLKVQPAELEDSGVYFCASSQTGTQPQHFGDGTRLSIL.

The CDR3 DNA sequence: TGTGCCAGCAGTGACCTGGGGGGGGGCACTGAAGCTTTCTTT. Translated: CASSDLGGGTEAFF. The chain recombines TRBV2 with TRBJ1-1; TRBD1 might be the D (5 bases). The CDR3 totals 14 residues. The germline gives CDR1 SNHLY, CDR2 FYNNEI. Trimming left V 3 bases short and J 4 bases short, with 12 bases between.

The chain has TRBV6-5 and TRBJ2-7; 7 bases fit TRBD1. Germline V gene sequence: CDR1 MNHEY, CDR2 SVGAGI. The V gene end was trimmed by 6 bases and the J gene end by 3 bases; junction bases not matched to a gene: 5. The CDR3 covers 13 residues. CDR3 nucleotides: TGTGCCAGCAGACCCTGGACAGGCTACGAGCAGTACTTC. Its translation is CASRPWTGYEQYF.